Below, 30 T cell receptor beta chains from the same sample are listed, as sequenced in a study of T cells in Graves' hyperthyroidism and ophthalmopathy. TCR beta CDR3 regions were amplified from RNA. The HTBI primer set served for first-round RT-PCR of the TCR CDR3. MiXCR was run by TCRdb on the multiplex PCR reads, yielding one entry per CDR3 protein. The data hold 500,000 or so distinct CDR3 sequences, with about 16% observed a single time. Sequenced: blood. The receptor set was obtained from a woman aged 25 to 39 with Graves' ophthalmopathy.

This clonotype was counted ten times or more. V usage is TRBV28 and J usage is TRBJ2-3; D not resolved. V was cut by 6 bases and J by 2 bases, with 18 bases left in between. The CDR3 is 16 residues long. Germline V gene sequence: CDR1 MDHEN, CDR2 SYDVKM. In DNA form, the CDR3 reads TGTGCCAGCAGCGCATTTTGGATGCTAAACACAGATACGCAGTATTTT. This encodes CASSAFWMLNTDTQYF.

In this sample, this clonotype turned up many times. The chain carries TRBV29-1 and TRBJ1-1; 8 bases match TRBD1. V trimming: 5 bases; J trimming: 1 base; junction bases outside the gene matches: 9. The germline gives CDR1 SQVTM, CDR2 ANQGSEA. The CDR3 contains 15 residues. CDR3 in DNA: TGCAGCGTTCAACCGCACGGACAGGGGAACACTGAAGCTTTCTTT. It specifies CSVQPHGQGNTEAFF.

This clonotype was seen only a few times. The genes are TRBV19 and TRBJ2-1; maybe TRBD1 (6 bases). CDR1 LNHDA and CDR2 SQIVND come from the germline V gene (reference sequence). V dropped 10 bases and J dropped 5 bases, with 18 bases sitting between them. CDR3 length: 14 amino acids. The CDR3 here is CATSTGNGNNEQFF. Written as DNA, the CDR3 is TGTGCCACCTCAACAGGGAACGGAAACAATGAGCAGTTCTTC.

This clonotype was seen ten or more times. This sequence joins TRBV20-1 and TRBJ2-1; no reliable D call. The CDR3 is 14 amino acids. V gave up 5 bases and J gave up 8 bases, with 19 bases separating them. The germline CDR1 and CDR2 sequences are DFQATT and SNEGSKA (reference sequence). The CDR3 loop reads CSAGVRAIQDEQFF. The CDR3 region has the DNA TGCAGTGCTGGGGTTAGAGCTATTCAGGATGAGCAGTTCTTC.

This clonotype was seen only a few times. V gene TRBV20-1 combines with J gene TRBJ1-3; no definite D call. CDR1 and CDR2 from the germline V gene are DFQATT and SNEGSKA (reference sequence). V was cut by 5 bases and J by 0 bases, with 8 bases left in between. There are 13 residues in the CDR3. The CDR3 DNA reads TGCAGTGCTCTGACGGACTCTGGAAACACCATATATTTT. The encoded protein is CSALTDSGNTIYF.

Only a few counts were recorded for this clonotype. The rearrangement uses TRBV3-1 and TRBJ2-7, with D unclear. Trimming took 0 bases from V and 3 from J, leaving 12 bases between them. CDR1 LGHDT and CDR2 YNNKEL come from the germline V gene (reference sequence). This CDR3 comprises 15 residues. CDR3 coding DNA: TGTGCCAGCAGCCAAGATCTCCTAGTTTACTACGAGCAGTACTTC. This codes for CASSQDLLVYYEQYF.

This chain connects TRBV24-1 to TRBJ2-3; D possibly corresponds to TRBD1 (6 bases). Germline values: CDR1 KGHDR, CDR2 SFDVKD. The CDR3 runs to 18 residues. V lost 1 base, J lost 0 bases, and 16 bases lay in between. CDR3 loop: CATSDLQGAPTSTDTQYF. The DNA for the CDR3 is TGTGCCACCAGTGATTTACAGGGAGCCCCCACTAGCACAGATACGCAGTATTTT.

This chain uses TRBV5-8 with TRBJ1-4; 7 nucleotides agree with TRBD1. The CDR3 consists of 16 residues. Germline CDR1 reads SGHTS; CDR2 reads YDEGEE. The V and J ends lost 0 bases and 7 bases, in that order; junction bases with no gene match: 9. The CDR3 here is CASSLGGRTGGEKLFF. DNA for the CDR3: TGTGCCAGCAGCTTGGGCGGGCGGACAGGTGGTGAAAAACTGTTTTTT.

The chain links TRBV7-3 to TRBJ2-4, with a possible D match to TRBD1 (6 bases). The germline gives CDR1 SGHTA, CDR2 FQGTGA. This CDR3 has 15 residues. V lost 4 bases, J lost 8 bases, and 18 bases lay in between. CDR3 nucleotides: TGTGCCAGCAGCTCCTGGGGGCTAGCAGGAGACATTCAGTACTTC. Its protein product is CASSSWGLAGDIQYF.

This clonotype was counted only a few times. The chain recombines TRBV27 with TRBJ2-3; 7 positions agree with TRBD1. The germline CDR1 and CDR2 sequences are MNHEY and SMNVEV (reference sequence). This CDR3 is built from 16 residues. Trimming at V came to 6 bases and at J to 0 bases, leaving 9 bases not matched to a gene. Here the CDR3 reads CASSRWTGSSTDTQYF. The CDR3 region has the DNA TGTGCCAGCAGCCGATGGACAGGTTCTAGCACAGATACGCAGTATTTT.

This chain connects TRBV30 to TRBJ2-3; tentative D call: TRBD1 (6 bases). The CDR3 consists of 15 residues. Trimming shortened V by 2 bases and J by 0 bases, and 12 bases separated the two germline ends. The germline gives CDR1 GTSNPN, CDR2 SVGIG (reference sequence). The CDR3: CAWSSRGESTDTQYF. The CDR3, as DNA: TGTGCCTGGAGTAGCAGGGGAGAGAGCACAGATACGCAGTATTTT.

This clonotype was counted many times. The chain joins TRBV7-2 to TRBJ1-2, with D possibly matching TRBD1 (6 bases). Per germline, CDR1 SGHTA and CDR2 FQGNSA. The CDR3 extends over 15 amino acids. V shed 1 base and J shed 4 bases, with 13 bases lying between them. CDR3 sequence (DNA): TGTGCCAGCAGCTTAGGGGTACAGGGAGGCTATGGCTACACCTTC. Translating gives CASSLGVQGGYGYTF.

This clonotype turned up a few times. This chain links TRBV7-9 with TRBJ1-4, with no clear D. Trimming left V 0 bases short and J 5 bases short, with 7 bases between. CDR1 is SEHNR, CDR2 FQNEAQ, per germline (reference sequence). The CDR3 runs to 14 residues. The chain's CDR3 is CASSLAQANEKLFF. The CDR3 DNA is TGTGCCAGCAGCTTAGCGCAGGCAAATGAAAAACTGTTTTTT.

The table lists this clonotype with many counts. In nucleotides, the CDR3 is TGCAGTGCTAGAGAGGTCGCCTCCTATAATTCACCCCTCCACTTT. It encodes CSAREVASYNSPLHF. The J gene is TRBJ1-6, the V gene TRBV20-1; no clear D. This CDR3 comprises 15 residues. The ends were cut back, 0 bases at V and 0 bases at J, with 6 bases in the middle. Germline V gives CDR1 DFQATT, CDR2 SNEGSKA (reference sequence).

The sample holds a few counts of this clonotype. The chain links TRBV6-1 to TRBJ2-7; 7 bases match TRBD2. Germline V gene sequence: CDR1 MNHNS, CDR2 SASEGT. V lost 8 bases, J lost 4 bases, and 8 bases stayed unmatched. This CDR3 is built from 13 residues. CDR3 loop: CASGRGSEYEQYF. CDR3 sequence (DNA): TGTGCCAGCGGGAGGGGCTCCGAGTACGAGCAGTACTTC.

This clonotype was seen ten or more times. The chain carries TRBV7-2 and TRBJ2-7; 11 nucleotides line up with TRBD2. The ends lost 1 base at V and 6 bases at J; junction bases unmatched: 17. Germline V gene sequence: CDR1 SGHTA, CDR2 FQGNSA. There are 19 residues in the CDR3. CDR3 protein: CASSLVFRSGRALPLEQYF. CDR3 nucleotides: TGTGCCAGCAGCTTAGTGTTTCGTAGCGGGAGGGCTCTCCCACTCGAGCAGTACTTC. The full variable domain, in which reference TRBV7-2 and TRBJ2-7 provide the parts outside the CDR3, is GAGVSQSPSNKVTEKGKDVELRCDPISGHTALYWYRQSLGQGLEFLIYFQGNSAPDKSGLPSDRFSAERTGGSVSTLTIQRTQQEDSAVYLCASSLVFRSGRALPLEQYFGPGTRLTVT.

This clonotype was seen many times. The chain has TRBV28 and TRBJ2-1, with 8 bases fitting TRBD1. The V and J ends lost 5 bases and 0 bases, in that order; junction bases with no gene match: 6. This CDR3 has 16 residues. CDR1 and CDR2 from the germline V gene are MDHEN and SYDVKM. CDR3 protein: CASSVNRGSSYNEQFF. In nucleotides, the CDR3 is TGTGCCAGCAGTGTGAACAGGGGGAGCTCCTACAATGAGCAGTTCTTC.

This clonotype was counted a few times. V is TRBV11-2 and J is TRBJ1-3; TRBD1 is a possible D gene (5 bases). The V end was cut by 1 base, the J end by 1 base, with 17 bases between. Per the germline V gene, CDR1 is SGHAT and CDR2 is FQNNGV. The CDR3 is 18 residues long. CDR3 nucleotide sequence: TGTGCCAGCAGCTTAGTTTTGAGGACACGAGGATCTGGAAACACCATATATTTT. Protein: CASSLVLRTRGSGNTIYF. The complete variable domain, with remaining parts taken from reference TRBV11-2 and TRBJ1-3, reads EAGVAQSPRYKIIEKRQSVAFWCNPISGHATLYWYQQILGQGPKLLIQFQNNGVVDDSQLPKDRFSAERLKGVDSTLKIQPAKLEDSAVYLCASSLVLRTRGSGNTIYFGEGSWLTVV.

In regard to this clonotype: At one end, the junction sequence differs from germline, possibly due to a read error. The chain recombines TRBV30 with TRBJ2-7, with D unclear. Germline-derived CDR1 and CDR2 are GTSNPN and SVGIG (reference sequence). The CDR3 is 14 residues long. CDR3 sequence (DNA): TGTGCCTGGAGCCTTGGGTCGGTAGCCTACGAGCAGTGCTTC. It yields the protein CAWSLGSVAYEQCF.

This clonotype was observed a few times. The V gene is TRBV5-1, the J gene TRBJ2-2, with no clear D. In germline, CDR1 is SGHRS, CDR2 YFSETQ. The CDR3 totals 15 residues. Trimming pared 1 base from V and 5 bases from J, leaving 12 bases between. The CDR3 is CASSLSQIQTGELFF. In DNA form, the CDR3 reads TGCGCCAGCAGCTTGTCTCAAATACAGACCGGGGAGCTGTTTTTT.

The rearrangement uses TRBV6-1 and TRBJ2-1, with 7 nucleotides matching TRBD2. Germline CDR1 MNHNS, CDR2 SASEGT. This CDR3 is 15 amino acids long. With V trimmed by 5 bases and J by 0 bases, 4 bases remained unmatched. CDR3 DNA sequence: TGTGCCAGCAGTACTAGCGATCACTCCTACAATGAGCAGTTCTTC. It specifies CASSTSDHSYNEQFF.

This sequence joins TRBV4-1 and TRBJ2-3; D ambiguous. The CDR3 is 15 residues long. Germline V lookup: CDR1 MGHRA, CDR2 YSYEKL. The V end lost 0 bases, the J end lost 4 bases, and 11 bases lay between the germline ends. The CDR3 region is CASSQEGPRPDTQYF. CDR3 in DNA: TGCGCCAGCAGCCAAGAGGGTCCGAGACCAGATACGCAGTATTTT.

This clonotype was observed at least ten times. The rearrangement uses TRBV28 and TRBJ2-7; perhaps TRBD1 as D (5 bases). Trimming removed 5 bases from V and 4 bases from J, with 15 bases in between. CDR3 length: 14 residues. Germline CDR1 is MDHEN and CDR2 is SYDVKM. CDR3: CASSPWGPVYEQYF. DNA for the CDR3: TGTGCCAGCAGTCCCTGGGGCCCCGTTTACGAGCAGTACTTC.

This clonotype has just a few counts. The gene calls are TRBV9 and TRBJ2-7, with 7 bases matching TRBD1. This CDR3 is built from 16 residues. CDR1 is SGDLS, CDR2 YYNGEE, per germline. The V segment lost 3 bases and the J segment 1 base; nucleotides outside the gene matches: 10. The CDR3 sequence is CASSADEGALSYEQYF. Written as DNA, the CDR3 is TGTGCCAGCAGCGCCGATGAGGGGGCGTTATCCTACGAGCAGTACTTC.

This rearrangement joins TRBV7-2 to TRBJ1-1; D unresolved. Per germline, CDR1 SGHTA and CDR2 FQGNSA. The CDR3 covers 13 residues. V lost 3 bases to trimming and J lost 5 bases, with 10 bases between them. For the CDR3, the DNA is TGTGCCAGCAGCTTCAGGATGAGGACTGAAGCTTTCTTT. Protein: CASSFRMRTEAFF.

The chain combines TRBV19 with TRBJ1-5; D not resolved. Trimming removed 5 bases from V and 3 bases from J, with 14 bases in between. The CDR3 runs to 15 residues. Germline lookup yields CDR1 LNHDA and CDR2 SQIVND (reference sequence). CDR3 in DNA: TGTGCCAGTAGTCCTCCCCGGCGGAACAATCAGCCCCAGCATTTT. Its translation: CASSPPRRNNQPQHF.

This clonotype was found many times. The chain recombines TRBV5-1 with TRBJ2-1; the D call may be TRBD1 or TRBD2 (5 bases each). With 4 bases removed from V and 7 bases from J, the gap between germline ends came to 21 bases. Germline V gene data show CDR1 as SGHRS and CDR2 as YFSETQ. The length of the CDR3 is 16 residues. The CDR3 reads CASSRDQLGSQNEQFF. DNA of the CDR3: TGCGCCAGCAGCCGGGACCAACTAGGGTCCCAAAATGAGCAGTTCTTC.

This clonotype was seen a few times. The V gene is TRBV9, the J gene TRBJ2-3, with D unclear. V dropped 3 bases and J dropped 4 bases, with 15 bases sitting between them. In germline, CDR1 is SGDLS, CDR2 YYNGEE. The CDR3 totals 15 residues. The CDR3 region has the DNA TGTGCCAGCAGCGAGGCGACGGGCTTGGCAGATACGCAGTATTTT. It is translated as CASSEATGLADTQYF. Combining the CDR3 with reference TRBV9 and TRBJ2-3 gives the whole variable domain DSGVTQTPKHLITATGQRVTLRCSPRSGDLSVYWYQQSLDQGLQFLIQYYNGEERAKGNILERFSAQQFPDLHSELNLSSLELGDSALYFCASSEATGLADTQYFGPGTRLTVL.

The J gene is TRBJ2-1, the V gene TRBV6-2 or TRBV6-3; D remains unclear. CDR1 and CDR2 from the germline V gene are MNHEY and SVGEGT. The CDR3 spans 11 residues. V lost 4 bases and J lost 8, with 6 bases in between. The CDR3 DNA is TGTGCCAGCAGTTTTTCATATGAGCAGTTCTTC. Translating gives CASSFSYEQFF.

This clonotype was seen many times. CDR3 in DNA: TGTGCCAGCGGCCGTTCATTGGGAGGCTACACCTTC. Translating it yields CASGRSLGGYTF. The chain employs TRBV28 and TRBJ1-2; no definite D call. The CDR3 totals 12 residues. The germline gives CDR1 MDHEN, CDR2 SYDVKM. V was trimmed by 8 bases and J by 8 bases, leaving 15 bases between them.